Given below is one T cell receptor (beta chain) in context. The antigen remains undetermined. Measured with immunoSEQ multiplex PCR; TCRdb has only the in-frame clones, and not every one. The sample records 15,000 to 25,000 clones, over 75% being singletons. This CDR3 contains 16 residues. The V and J ends lost 4 bases and 0 bases, in that order; junction bases with no gene match: 6. Germline V gene lookup returns CDR1 LNHNV and CDR2 YYDKDF (reference sequence). The sample is drawn from a study of PD-1 blockade in mismatch repair-deficient tumors. Study-wide background: Patients had approximately 11 mismatch repair-deficient cancer types and were previously treated and progressing.

Regarding the study as a whole: Rapid post-treatment expansion, then contraction, generally preceding radiologic response, marked tumor-resident clones.

PCR or immunohistochemistry showed mismatch repair deficiency in every enrolled patient. The TCR comes from an adult with mismatch repair-deficient cancer. This rearrangement joins TRBV15 to TRBJ2-3; 8 bases align to TRBD1. The sequencing used PBMCs, collected 52 weeks after starting pembrolizumab. The CDR3 sequence: CATSIDRGFSTDTQYF. The CDR3 bases are TGTGCCACCAGCATAGACAGGGGTTTTAGCACAGATACGCAGTATTTT. The full variable domain, its missing parts supplied by reference TRBV15 and TRBJ2-3, is DAMVIQNPRYQVTQFGKPVTLSCSQTLNHNVMYWYQQKSSQAPKLLFHYYDKDFNNEADTPDNFQSRRPNTSFCFLDIRSPGLGDTAMYLCATSIDRGFSTDTQYFGPGTRLTVL.